The rows below give T cell receptor beta chains drawn from one sample of a study of glioma-infiltrating T cells after dendritic cell vaccination. The method was immunoSEQ multiplex PCR; TCRdb's version includes in-frame clones alone and lacks a portion of them. The table shows roughly 100,000 clones, with 80% to 85% occurring only once. Material: blood, obtained after dendritic cell vaccination. The receptors were sampled from a human donor with glioblastoma. Each CDR3 is given with its conserved first and last residue. D genes are given only for firm matches. A clone size is listed for some rows: how often the clone was seen (once, few, many), or a class if it is expanded.

abundance	v_gene	d_gene	j_gene	CDR3nt	CDR3aa
-	TRBV7-9	-	TRBJ2-7	TGTGCCAGCAGCCCCCCCCGGGACACCGCCTACGAGCAGTACTTC	CASSPPRDTAYEQYF
-	TRBV9	-	TRBJ1-3	TGTGCCAGCAGCGTAGGACTGACCTCTGGAAACACCATATATTTT	CASSVGLTSGNTIYF
-	TRBV6-5	-	TRBJ2-7	TGTGCCAGCATCGCGACAGCTACCTACGAGCAGTACTTC	CASIATATYEQYF
-	TRBV6-1	TRBD1	TRBJ1-5	TGTGCCAGCGGGACAGTTAGCAATCAGCCCCAGCATTTT	CASGTVSNQPQHF
-	TRBV15	TRBD1	TRBJ2-3	TGTGCCACCAGCAGCCCTGGGACAGATAGCACAGATACGCAGTATTTT	CATSSPGTDSTDTQYF
-	TRBV5-4	-	TRBJ2-5	TGTGCCAGCAGCACGGGAGGGACAGAAGAGACCCAGTACTTC	CASSTGGTEETQYF
-	TRBV6-4	TRBD1	TRBJ2-2	TGTGCCAGCAGAATGACAGGGGACACCGGGGAGCTGTTTTTT	CASRMTGDTGELFF
few	TRBV5-1	TRBD1	TRBJ1-6	TGCGCCAGCAGCTCAGGGGGCTGGAATTCACCCCTCCACTTT	CASSSGGWNSPLHF
-	TRBV7-3	TRBD1	TRBJ1-1	TGTGCCAGCAGCTCCGGACAGGGAGTTATCACTGAAGCTTTCTTT	CASSSGQGVITEAFF
-	TRBV5-1	-	TRBJ2-6	TGCGCCAGCAGCTTAGAGCCAGGACTTTCCTCTGGGGCCAACGTCCTGACTTTC	CASSLEPGLSSGANVLTF
-	TRBV5-1	TRBD1	TRBJ1-2	TGCGCCAGCAGCTTGGAAGACAGGGTCAACTATGGCTACACCTTC	CASSLEDRVNYGYTF
-	TRBV18	TRBD1	TRBJ2-7	TGTGCCAGCTCACCACCACAGGGGCACTCCTACGAGCAGTACTTC	CASSPPQGHSYEQYF
-	TRBV7-9	TRBD1	TRBJ2-7	TGTGCCAGCAGTTCCTCAGGGACAGGGGCCGACGAGCAGTACTTC	CASSSSGTGADEQYF
-	TRBV29-1	-	TRBJ2-2	TGCAGCGTTGGGTCAGACACCGGGGAGCTGTTTTTT	CSVGSDTGELFF
-	TRBV6-4	-	TRBJ2-3	TGTGCCAGCAGTGATCGGAGCACAGATACGCAGTATTTT	CASSDRSTDTQYF
-	TRBV7-8	-	TRBJ2-3	TGTGCCAGCAGCTCAGGGTTTGGGGATCAACGCACAGATACGCAGTATTTT	CASSSGFGDQRTDTQYF
-	TRBV2	TRBD1	TRBJ2-4	TGTGCCAGCAGTGAAGTCATCCCAGGGGGCAAAAACATTCAGTACTTC	CASSEVIPGGKNIQYF
-	TRBV5-5	TRBD1	TRBJ1-5	TGTGCCAGCAGCTTGGACGGACAGGCCCGGCCGCCCCAGCATTTT	CASSLDGQARPPQHF
-	TRBV2	-	TRBJ1-4	TGTGCCAGCCTAGGGGAGGGGAATGAAAAACTGTTTTTT	CASLGEGNEKLFF
-	TRBV5-1	-	TRBJ2-3	TGCGCCAGCAGCCCCACAGGGACATCAGCAGATACGCAGTATTTT	CASSPTGTSADTQYF